The 18 T cell receptor beta chains given below trace back to one sample, sequenced in a study of siplizumab effects on memory and regulatory T cells. Clones were sequenced by immunoSEQ multiplex PCR, and TCRdb holds only the in-frame ones, with some missing. The sample includes 100,000 to 110,000 clones, approximately 92% seen only once; the top ten take 0.13% to 0.15%. The sample consisted of CD4+ T cells sorted from blood. All receptors derive from a human donor in good health.

This chain uses TRBV4-2 with TRBJ1-1; 9 bases align to TRBD1. The CDR3 consists of 19 residues. The germline V gene encodes CDR1 LGHNA and CDR2 YNFKEQ. V trimming: 1 base; J trimming: 7 bases; junction bases outside the gene matches: 19. CDR3 nucleotides: TGTGCCAGCAGCCAAGTTTTCTTGATGGGGGACAGGGCGAAGGATGAAGCTTTCTTT. It encodes CASSQVFLMGDRAKDEAFF.

This clone showed up just a few times. This sequence joins TRBV27 and TRBJ2-2; 9 bases align to TRBD1. The CDR3 consists of 15 residues. CDR1 MNHEY and CDR2 SMNVEV come from the germline V gene (reference sequence). The V and J ends lost 2 bases and 4 bases, in that order; junction bases with no gene match: 2. The DNA for the CDR3 is TGTGCCAGCAGTTTACGGGACAGGGCCACCGGGGAGCTGTTTTTT. Amino acids: CASSLRDRATGELFF.

This rearrangement joins TRBV9 to TRBJ1-4; 10 nucleotides agree with TRBD1. The ends lost 4 bases at V and 7 bases at J; junction bases unmatched: 4. Per the germline V gene, CDR1 is SGDLS and CDR2 is YYNGEE. This CDR3 is 14 amino acids long. The CDR3 sequence is CASSHWTGGEKLFF. CDR3 coding DNA: TGTGCCAGCAGCCACTGGACAGGGGGTGAAAAACTGTTTTTT.

This chain uses TRBV2 with TRBJ1-5, with D maybe TRBD1 (6 bases). The V gene lost 4 bases and the J gene lost 2 bases, with 6 bases spanning the gap. The germline V gene encodes CDR1 SNHLY and CDR2 FYNNEI. CDR3 length equals 13 residues. CDR3 sequence (DNA): TGTGCCAGCAGTGGGACAGGCAATCAGCCCCAGCATTTT. It translates to CASSGTGNQPQHF.

The chain is built from TRBV7-9 and TRBJ1-2; TRBD1 agrees at 7 bases. V dropped 3 bases and J dropped 5; count of bases not matched to a gene: 6. Germline values: CDR1 SEHNR, CDR2 FQNEAQ (reference sequence). CDR3 size: 14 residues. The CDR3 coding sequence is TGTGCCAGCAGCTTGGCGGGACAGACATATGGCTACACCTTC. It specifies CASSLAGQTYGYTF.

The chain links TRBV14 to TRBJ2-2, with 8 bases identical to TRBD2. The CDR3 sequence is 17 residues long. V was pared by 2 bases and J by 0 bases, with 5 bases of the junction left unmatched. The V gene's germline CDR1 is SGHDN and CDR2 FVKESK. CDR3 bases: TGTGCCAGCAGCCAACGAGCGGGGGTAACGAACACCGGGGAGCTGTTTTTT. Its translation is CASSQRAGVTNTGELFF.

The chain is built from TRBV28 and TRBJ1-2; D perhaps matches TRBD1 (6 bases). Trimming pared 4 bases from V and 5 bases from J, leaving 17 bases between. Germline V gene sequence: CDR1 MDHEN, CDR2 SYDVKM. This CDR3 has 15 residues. CDR3 in DNA: TGTGCCAGCAGTTCGATGGGGGCGTTCTTTTATGGCTACACCTTC. This codes for CASSSMGAFFYGYTF.

The chain links TRBV6-1 to TRBJ2-7, with D possibly matching TRBD1 (5 bases). V shed 10 bases and J shed 7 bases, with 14 bases lying between them. The CDR3 is made up of 11 amino acids. CDR1 MNHNS and CDR2 SASEGT come from the germline V gene. CDR3 DNA: TGTGCCACGCAGCAGGGCGTTGAGCAGTACTTC. It yields the protein CATQQGVEQYF.

In this sample, this clone turned up once. The chain joins TRBV29-1 to TRBJ1-6, with 7 bases identical to TRBD1. Germline trimming cut 4 bases from V and 2 bases from J; bases unmatched to any gene: 5. Germline V CDR1 and CDR2: SQVTM, ANQGSEA. The CDR3 is 15 residues long. CDR3 in DNA: TGCAGCGTTGGTCTAGGACAGGCCTATAATTCACCCCTCCACTTT. This sequence encodes CSVGLGQAYNSPLHF. Full variable domain (missing parts from reference TRBV29-1 and TRBJ1-6): SAVISQKPSRDICQRGTSLTIQCQVDSQVTMMFWYRQQPGQSLTLIATANQGSEATYESGFVIDKFPISRPNLTFSTLTVSNMSPEDSSIYLCSVGLGQAYNSPLHFGNGTRLTVT.

The chain recombines TRBV2 with TRBJ2-7; TRBD1 might be the D (5 bases). Germline V gives CDR1 SNHLY, CDR2 FYNNEI. This CDR3 has 14 amino acids. V dropped 3 bases and J dropped 3 bases, with 12 bases sitting between them. This CDR3 reads CASSEAGSHYEQYF. The CDR3 DNA follows: TGTGCCAGCAGTGAGGCAGGGTCTCACTACGAGCAGTACTTC.

This rearrangement joins TRBV30 to TRBJ2-3, with 10 bases aligning to TRBD2. The CDR3 extends over 17 amino acids. Trimming took 0 bases from V and 6 from J; bases not matched to a gene: 12. Per the germline V gene, CDR1 is GTSNPN and CDR2 is SVGIG (reference sequence). The CDR3 coding sequence is TGTGCCTGGAGTGTATTAAGCGGGGGGGCCGGTGTTGATACGCAGTATTTT. Protein: CAWSVLSGGAGVDTQYF.

The V call is TRBV7-2, the J call TRBJ2-4, with 10 nucleotides matching TRBD1. The CDR3 length is 14 residues. CDR1 and CDR2 (germline): SGHTA, FQGNSA. Trimming at V came to 1 base and at J to 8 bases, leaving 2 bases not matched to a gene. The CDR3 protein is CASSLGQGADIQYF. CDR3 in DNA: TGTGCCAGCAGCTTAGGACAGGGGGCTGACATTCAGTACTTC.

The V call is TRBV7-2, the J call TRBJ2-5, with 13 positions matching TRBD2. CDR3 length equals 16 residues. V shed 5 bases and J 5 bases; nucleotides not matched to a gene: 8. CDR1 and CDR2 (germline): SGHTA, FQGNSA. Here the CDR3 reads CASSATSGGVWETQYF. The DNA of the CDR3 is TGTGCCAGCAGCGCAACTAGCGGGGGGGTCTGGGAGACCCAGTACTTC. Based on the CDR3 plus reference TRBV7-2 and TRBJ2-5, the full variable domain is GAGVSQSPSNKVTEKGKDVELRCDPISGHTALYWYRQSLGQGLEFLIYFQGNSAPDKSGLPSDRFSAERTGGSVSTLTIQRTQQEDSAVYLCASSATSGGVWETQYFGPGTRLLVL.

V and J are TRBV5-1 and TRBJ2-1; 8 nucleotides align to TRBD1. Germline V gene data show CDR1 as SGHRS and CDR2 as YFSETQ. This CDR3 has 14 amino acids. V was pared by 5 bases and J by 9 bases, with 10 bases of the junction left unmatched. The CDR3 nucleotides read TGCGCCAGCAGTTTAGGACAGGGCGGTGGTGAGCAGTTCTTC. Protein sequence: CASSLGQGGGEQFF.

This clone came up once. The gene calls are TRBV18 and TRBJ1-2; D remains unclear. CDR3 length: 12 residues. Germline CDR1 and CDR2: KGHSH and LQKENI. Trimming pared 2 bases from V and 5 bases from J, leaving 6 bases between. The CDR3 loop is CASSPTLYGYTF. The CDR3 region has the DNA TGTGCCAGCTCACCAACACTATATGGCTACACCTTC.

The genes are TRBV19 and TRBJ1-4; unclear D gene. The CDR3 runs to 11 residues. The V gene's germline CDR1 is LNHDA and CDR2 SQIVND (reference sequence). Trimming left V 5 bases short and J 14 bases short, with 12 bases between. CDR3 nucleotide sequence: TGTGCCAGTAGTCTCCAGAGAATTCTGTTTTTT. Its translation is CASSLQRILFF.

V and J are TRBV19 and TRBJ2-3; 7 bases line up with TRBD1. J was trimmed by 4 bases and V by 4 bases; bases with no gene match: 11. The length of the CDR3 is 16 residues. Germline V gene data show CDR1 as LNHDA and CDR2 as SQIVND (reference sequence). The CDR3 sequence: CASSKSTGAVADTQYF. In DNA form, the CDR3 reads TGTGCCAGTAGTAAATCAACAGGGGCCGTCGCAGATACGCAGTATTTT.

As DNA, the CDR3 is TGTGCCAGTAGTACGACCTGGGTCAGGCGATACGAGCAGTACTTC. Protein: CASSTTWVRRYEQYF. The chain uses TRBV19 and TRBJ2-7, with D hard to call. V was pared by 4 bases and J by 4 bases, with 17 bases between. The CDR3 spans 15 residues. Germline-derived CDR1 and CDR2 are LNHDA and SQIVND (reference sequence). Combining the CDR3 with reference TRBV19 and TRBJ2-7 gives the whole variable domain DGGITQSPKYLFRKEGQNVTLSCEQNLNHDAMYWYRQDPGQGLRLIYYSQIVNDFQKGDIAEGYSVSREKKESFPLTVTSAQKNPTAFYLCASSTTWVRRYEQYFGPGTRLTVT.